Detailed here is one T cell receptor (beta chain). The germline V gene has CDR1 MNHEY and CDR2 SVGAGI. V was clipped by 0 bases and J by 5 bases, with 10 bases between them. The CDR3 spans 14 residues. Here immunoSEQ multiplex PCR was the method, and the copy in TCRdb shows in-frame clones only, minus some. The data contain approximately 300,000 clones, 89% of them singletons. Participants were aged about 18 to 90 years from around 24 US areas. Grouping used clinical history reported by participants in a survey and questionnaire. Donors in Cohort 3 who had recovered were those with two negative PCRs, healthcare professional clearance, or resolution of their symptoms. These data originate in a study of blood T cell repertoires in COVID-19.

The sample comprised PBMCs or T cells enriched from blood (not recorded which). The chain carries TRBV6-5 and TRBJ2-5, with a tentative D call TRBD1 (6 bases). This clonotype was sampled from a man between 60 and 75 years old who had recovered from COVID-19. The DNA for the CDR3 is TGTGCCAGCAGTTACTCTCCAGGGGTGGAGACCCAGTACTTC. This codes for CASSYSPGVETQYF.